The clone carrying this T cell receptor (beta chain) has more than one count but fewer than ten. These data originate in a study of Ad26.COV2.S vaccination and SARS-CoV-2 variants. Treatment: around 19 received Ad26.COV2.S at low or high dose, single or two shots; 5 received placebo; per-sample allocation not given. After the first vaccine or placebo injection, samples were drawn on day 63. TCRdb keeps only in-frame clones here, not all; method: immunoSEQ multiplex PCR. The sample lists around 320,000 clones, 86% seen once, with more than 1.5% in the top ten. CDR3 length: 15 residues. After removal of 1 base from V and 6 bases from J, the junction contained 6 bases not matched to a gene. Germline V gene lookup returns CDR1 GTSNPN and CDR2 SVGIG (reference sequence).

The chain employs TRBV30 and TRBJ1-5, with 10 bases lining up with TRBD1. The source was peripheral blood, collected in a trial of Ad26.COV2.S vaccine versus placebo. This sequence originates from a person between 18 and 60 years old who received the Ad26.COV2.S COVID-19 vaccine or a placebo. The CDR3 region is CAWSEGGQGFQPQHF. CDR3 DNA sequence: TGTGCCTGGAGTGAAGGGGGACAGGGGTTTCAGCCCCAGCATTTT.